This T cell receptor beta chain was found in a study of CD8+ T cells in alopecia areata. The germline V gene has CDR1 SEHNR and CDR2 FQNEAQ (reference sequence). The CDR3 has 11 residues. V shed 7 bases and J shed 7 bases, with 11 bases lying between them. Treatment: oral pan-JAK inhibitor, 5-10 mg twice daily. The study team obtained lesional scalp punch biopsies and peripheral blood from alopecia areata patients. Regarding the study as a whole: Expanded CD8+ clones among the top 100, as well as scalp clonality, were significantly decreased by tofacitinib. In blood and scalp, many expanded lesional clones persisted during tofacitinib.

Reverse transcription of extracted RNA yielded cDNA, which provided the sequencing template. Method: immunoSEQ multiplex PCR; TCRdb's copy keeps in-frame clones and lacks some. Of about 140,000 clones in the sample, approximately 80% were seen once. This clone was recorded only once. The antigen remains undetermined. The source was CD8+ T cells sorted from blood, collected at week 4, from a patient treated with tofacitinib. The sequence was collected from a human donor with alopecia areata. The chain joins TRBV7-9 to TRBJ2-7, with D perhaps TRBD2 (6 bases). The CDR3 bases are TGTGCCAGCACCGAGACTAGTGAGCAGTACTTC. Translation gives CASTETSEQYF.